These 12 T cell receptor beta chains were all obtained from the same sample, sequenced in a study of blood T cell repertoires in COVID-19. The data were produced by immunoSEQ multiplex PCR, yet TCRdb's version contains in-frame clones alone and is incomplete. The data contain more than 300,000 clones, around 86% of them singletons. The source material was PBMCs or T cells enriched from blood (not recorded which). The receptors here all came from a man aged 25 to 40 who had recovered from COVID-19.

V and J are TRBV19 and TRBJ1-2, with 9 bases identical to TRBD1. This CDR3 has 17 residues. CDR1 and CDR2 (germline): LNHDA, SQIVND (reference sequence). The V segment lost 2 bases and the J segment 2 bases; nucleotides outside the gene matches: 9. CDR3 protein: CASSIPLKTGGNYGYTF. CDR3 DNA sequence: TGTGCCAGTAGTATACCCTTAAAGACAGGGGGAAACTATGGCTACACCTTC.

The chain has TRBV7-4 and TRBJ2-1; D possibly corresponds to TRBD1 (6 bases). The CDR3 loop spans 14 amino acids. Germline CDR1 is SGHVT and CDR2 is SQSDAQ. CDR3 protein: CEVRQGQGRKEQFF. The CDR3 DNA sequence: TGTGAGGTCCGTCAAGGGCAGGGGCGGAAAGAGCAGTTCTTC.

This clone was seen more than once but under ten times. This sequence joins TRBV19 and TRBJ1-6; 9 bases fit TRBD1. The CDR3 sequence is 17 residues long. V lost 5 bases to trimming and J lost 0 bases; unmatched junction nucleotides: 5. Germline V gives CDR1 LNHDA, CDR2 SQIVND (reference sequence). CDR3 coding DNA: TGTGCCAGTAGTTTCGACAGGGGGAGCTCCTATAATTCACCCCTCCACTTT. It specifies CASSFDRGSSYNSPLHF.

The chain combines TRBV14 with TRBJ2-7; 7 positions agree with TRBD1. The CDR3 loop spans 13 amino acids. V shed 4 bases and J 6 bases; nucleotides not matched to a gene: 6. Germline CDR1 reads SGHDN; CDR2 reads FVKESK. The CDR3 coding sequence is TGTGCCAGCAGCCTACGACAGGGCTCCGAGCAGTACTTC. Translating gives CASSLRQGSEQYF.

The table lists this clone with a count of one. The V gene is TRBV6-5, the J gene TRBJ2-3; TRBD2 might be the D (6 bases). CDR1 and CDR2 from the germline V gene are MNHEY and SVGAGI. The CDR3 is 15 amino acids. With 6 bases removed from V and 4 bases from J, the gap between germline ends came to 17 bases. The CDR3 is CASSSGGGASDTQYF. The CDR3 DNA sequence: TGTGCCAGCAGCTCCGGAGGAGGGGCTTCAGATACGCAGTATTTT.

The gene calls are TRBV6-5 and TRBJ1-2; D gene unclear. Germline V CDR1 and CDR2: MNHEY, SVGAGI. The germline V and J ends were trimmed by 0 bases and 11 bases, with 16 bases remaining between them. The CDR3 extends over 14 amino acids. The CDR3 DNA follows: TGTGCCAGCAGTTACTCGAAAACCACGGGTTGGTACACCTTC. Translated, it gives CASSYSKTTGWYTF.

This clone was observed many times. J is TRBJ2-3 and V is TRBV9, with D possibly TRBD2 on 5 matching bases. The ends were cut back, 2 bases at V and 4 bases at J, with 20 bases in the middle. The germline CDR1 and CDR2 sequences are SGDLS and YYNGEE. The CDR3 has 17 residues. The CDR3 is CASSVGSSLVGADTQYF. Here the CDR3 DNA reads TGTGCCAGCAGCGTGGGGTCCTCTCTAGTCGGGGCAGATACGCAGTATTTT.

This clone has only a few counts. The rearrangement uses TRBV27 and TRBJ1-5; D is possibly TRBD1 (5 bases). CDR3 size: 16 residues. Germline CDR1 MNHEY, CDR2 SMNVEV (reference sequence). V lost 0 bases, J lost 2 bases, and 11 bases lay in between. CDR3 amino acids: CASSLSGLQRNQPQHF. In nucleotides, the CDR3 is TGTGCCAGCAGTTTATCGGGGCTTCAGCGCAATCAGCCCCAGCATTTT.

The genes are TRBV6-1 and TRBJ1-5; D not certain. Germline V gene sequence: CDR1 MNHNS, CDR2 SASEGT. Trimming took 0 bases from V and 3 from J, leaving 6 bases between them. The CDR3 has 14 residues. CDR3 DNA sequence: TGTGCCAGCAGTGAAGCGAGAAACAATCAGCCCCAGCATTTT. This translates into CASSEARNNQPQHF.

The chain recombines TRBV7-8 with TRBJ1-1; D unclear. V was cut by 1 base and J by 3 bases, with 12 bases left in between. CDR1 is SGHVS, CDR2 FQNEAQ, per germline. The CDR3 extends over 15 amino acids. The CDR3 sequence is CASSLVRVLDTEAFF. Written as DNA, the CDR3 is TGTGCCAGCAGCTTAGTACGGGTGTTGGACACTGAAGCTTTCTTT.

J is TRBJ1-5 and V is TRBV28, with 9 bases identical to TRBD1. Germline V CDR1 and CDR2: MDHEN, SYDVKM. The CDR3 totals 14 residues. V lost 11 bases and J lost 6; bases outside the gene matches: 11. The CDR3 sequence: CASHWGTGFQPQHF. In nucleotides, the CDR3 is TGTGCCTCCCACTGGGGGACAGGGTTTCAGCCCCAGCATTTT.

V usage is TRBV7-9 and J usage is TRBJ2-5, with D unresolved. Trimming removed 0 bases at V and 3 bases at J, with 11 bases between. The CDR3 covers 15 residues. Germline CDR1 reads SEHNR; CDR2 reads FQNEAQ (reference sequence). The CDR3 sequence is CASSLASVREETQYF. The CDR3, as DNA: TGTGCCAGCAGCTTAGCTAGTGTTCGTGAAGAGACCCAGTACTTC.